This T cell receptor (beta chain) stems from a study of T cell repertoires in cytomegalovirus infection. Study-level information: Carrying CMV and the relevant HLA type showed in public TCR beta signatures.

The CDR3 length is 13 residues. V gave up 8 bases and J gave up 0 bases, with 10 bases separating them. Each CDR3 protein is one row after TCRdb ran MiXCR on the reads. The sample carries about 260,000 distinct CDR3 sequences, roughly an eighth recorded once. Whole-study findings and limits: What dominated the ex vivo response were HLA-C-restricted CMV-specific TCR beta clonotypes.

This clonotype was counted a few times. Its antigen is not known. The origin of this receptor is a human donor in good health (CMV status not recorded). Some clones in this sample may be carry-over from other donors' samples. V and J are TRBV12-3 or TRBV12-4 and TRBJ1-2; D is possibly TRBD1 (5 bases). Input material: PBMCs. In nucleotides, the CDR3 is TGTGCCAGCGCCATACAGGCTAACTATGGCTACACCTTC. The encoded protein is CASAIQANYGYTF.